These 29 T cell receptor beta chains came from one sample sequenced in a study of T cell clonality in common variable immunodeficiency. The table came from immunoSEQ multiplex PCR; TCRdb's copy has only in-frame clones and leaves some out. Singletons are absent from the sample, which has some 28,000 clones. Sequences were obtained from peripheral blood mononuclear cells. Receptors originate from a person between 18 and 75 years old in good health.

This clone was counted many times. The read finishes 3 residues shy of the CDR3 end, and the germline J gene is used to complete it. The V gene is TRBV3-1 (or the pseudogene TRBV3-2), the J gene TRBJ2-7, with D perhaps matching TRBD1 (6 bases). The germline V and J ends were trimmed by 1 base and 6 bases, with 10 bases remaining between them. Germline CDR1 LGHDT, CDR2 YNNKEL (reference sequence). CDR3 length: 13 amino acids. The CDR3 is CASSQVRGTEQYF. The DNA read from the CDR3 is TGTGCCAGCAGCCAAGTCAGGGGCACCGAG.

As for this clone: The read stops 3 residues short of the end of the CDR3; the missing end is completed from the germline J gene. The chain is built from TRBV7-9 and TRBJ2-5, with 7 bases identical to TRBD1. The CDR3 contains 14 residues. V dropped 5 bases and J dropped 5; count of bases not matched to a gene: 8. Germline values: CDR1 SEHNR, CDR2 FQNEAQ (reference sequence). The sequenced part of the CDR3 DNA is TGTGCCAGCAGCCCCCGACAGGGCGCTGAGACC. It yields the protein CASSPRQGAET. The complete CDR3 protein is CASSPRQGAETQYF.

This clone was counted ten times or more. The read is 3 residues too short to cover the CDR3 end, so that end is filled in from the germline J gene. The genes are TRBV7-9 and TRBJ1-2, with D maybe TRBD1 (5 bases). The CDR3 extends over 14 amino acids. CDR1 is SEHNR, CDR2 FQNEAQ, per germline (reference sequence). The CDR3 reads CASSPPVSGNGYTF. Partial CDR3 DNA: TGTGCCAGCAGCCCCCCGGTGTCAGGGAACGGC. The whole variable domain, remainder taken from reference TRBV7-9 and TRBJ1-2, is DTGVSQNPRHKITKRGQNVTFRCDPISEHNRLYWYRQTLGQGPEFLTYFQNEAQLEKSRLLSDRFSAERPKGSFSTLEIQRTEQGDSAMYLCASSPPVSGNGYTFGSGTRLTVV.

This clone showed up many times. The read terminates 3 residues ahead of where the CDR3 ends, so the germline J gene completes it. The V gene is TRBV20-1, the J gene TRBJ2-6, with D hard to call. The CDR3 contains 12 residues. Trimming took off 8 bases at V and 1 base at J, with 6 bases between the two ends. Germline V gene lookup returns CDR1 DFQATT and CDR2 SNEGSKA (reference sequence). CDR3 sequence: CSSRSGANVLTF. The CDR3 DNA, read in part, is TGCAGTTCCCGGTCTGGGGCCAACGTC.

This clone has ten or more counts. CDR3: CASSLILSSTDTQYF. The covered CDR3 bases are TGTGCCAGCAGCTTGATCCTCTCTAGCACAGATACG. J is TRBJ2-3 and V is TRBV5-4, with D unresolved. The DNA ends 3 residues before the CDR3 does, and the rest of the CDR3 is filled in from the germline J gene. The CDR3 consists of 15 residues. V shed 1 base and J shed 0 bases, with 9 bases lying between them. Germline V gene data show CDR1 as SGHNT and CDR2 as YYREEE (reference sequence).

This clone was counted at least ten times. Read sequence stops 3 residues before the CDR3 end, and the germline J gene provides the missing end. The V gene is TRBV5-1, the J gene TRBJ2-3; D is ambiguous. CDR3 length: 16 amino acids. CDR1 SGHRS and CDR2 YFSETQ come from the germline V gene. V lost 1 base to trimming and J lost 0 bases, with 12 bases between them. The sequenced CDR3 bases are TGCGCCAGCAGCTTGTTGTCTCGCACTAGCACAGATACG. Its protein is CASSLLSRTSTDT. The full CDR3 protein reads CASSLLSRTSTDTQYF.

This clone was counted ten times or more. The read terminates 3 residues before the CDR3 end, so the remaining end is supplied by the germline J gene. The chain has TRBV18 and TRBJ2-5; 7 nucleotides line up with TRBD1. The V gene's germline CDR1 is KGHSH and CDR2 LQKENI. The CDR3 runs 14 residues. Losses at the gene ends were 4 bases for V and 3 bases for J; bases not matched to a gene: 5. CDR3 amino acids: CASSLLGQKETQYF. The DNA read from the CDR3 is TGTGCCAGCTCACTACTGGGACAGAAAGAGACC.

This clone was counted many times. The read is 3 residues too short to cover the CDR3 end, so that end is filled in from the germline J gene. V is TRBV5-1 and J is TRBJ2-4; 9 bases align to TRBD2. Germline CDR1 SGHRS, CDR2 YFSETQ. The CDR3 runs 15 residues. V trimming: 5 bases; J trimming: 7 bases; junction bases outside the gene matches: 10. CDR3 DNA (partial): TGCGCCAGCAGGTTTTTTGCGGGGGGGCCGAACATT. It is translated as CASRFFAGGPNI. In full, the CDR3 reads CASRFFAGGPNIQYF.

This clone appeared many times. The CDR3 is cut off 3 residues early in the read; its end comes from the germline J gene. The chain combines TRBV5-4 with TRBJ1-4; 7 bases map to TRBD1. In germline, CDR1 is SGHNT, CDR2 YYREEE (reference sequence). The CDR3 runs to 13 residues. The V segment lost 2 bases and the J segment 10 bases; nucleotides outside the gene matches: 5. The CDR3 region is CASSFDRAGKLFF. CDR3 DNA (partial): TGTGCCAGCAGCTTTGACAGGGCTGGAAAA.

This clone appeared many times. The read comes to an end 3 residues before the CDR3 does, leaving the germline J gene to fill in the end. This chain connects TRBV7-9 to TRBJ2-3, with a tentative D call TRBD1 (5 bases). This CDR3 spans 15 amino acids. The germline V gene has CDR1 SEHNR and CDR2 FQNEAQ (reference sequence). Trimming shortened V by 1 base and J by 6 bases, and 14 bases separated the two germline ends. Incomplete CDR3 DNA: TGTGCCAGCAGCTTAGAGTCTGGGGCCGGCGATACG. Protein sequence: CASSLESGAGDT. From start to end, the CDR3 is CASSLESGAGDTQYF.

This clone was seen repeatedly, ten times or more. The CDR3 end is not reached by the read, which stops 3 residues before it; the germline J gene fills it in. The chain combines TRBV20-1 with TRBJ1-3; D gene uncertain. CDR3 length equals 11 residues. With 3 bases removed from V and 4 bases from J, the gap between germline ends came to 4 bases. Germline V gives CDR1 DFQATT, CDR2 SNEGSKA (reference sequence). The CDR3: CSARRGNTIYF. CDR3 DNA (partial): TGCAGTGCTAGGAGGGGAAACACC.

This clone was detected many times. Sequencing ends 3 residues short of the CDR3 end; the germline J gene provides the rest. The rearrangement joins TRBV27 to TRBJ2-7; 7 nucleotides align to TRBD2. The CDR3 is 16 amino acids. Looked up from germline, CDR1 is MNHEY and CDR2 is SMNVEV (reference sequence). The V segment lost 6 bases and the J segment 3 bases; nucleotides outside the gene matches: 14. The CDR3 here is CASRNSGMASGYEQYF. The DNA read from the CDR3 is TGTGCCAGCAGGAATAGTGGGATGGCTAGCGGCTACGAG.

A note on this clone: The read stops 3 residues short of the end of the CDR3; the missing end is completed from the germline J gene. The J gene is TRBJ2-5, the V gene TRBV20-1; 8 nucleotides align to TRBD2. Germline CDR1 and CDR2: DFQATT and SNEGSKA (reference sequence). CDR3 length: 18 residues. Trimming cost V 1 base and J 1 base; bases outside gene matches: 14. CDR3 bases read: TGCAGTGCTAGAGGGCAACGGGGGGGGGAAGGTACCCAAGAGACC. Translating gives CSARGQRGGEGTQET. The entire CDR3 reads CSARGQRGGEGTQETQYF.

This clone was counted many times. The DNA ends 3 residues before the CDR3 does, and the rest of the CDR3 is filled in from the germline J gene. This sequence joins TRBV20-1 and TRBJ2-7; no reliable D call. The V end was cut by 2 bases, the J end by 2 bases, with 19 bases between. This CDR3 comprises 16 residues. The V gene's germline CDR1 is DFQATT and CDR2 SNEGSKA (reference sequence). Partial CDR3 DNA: TGCAGTGCTAGACCAAAGGGCTGGGCCATCACCTACGAG. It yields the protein CSARPKGWAITYE. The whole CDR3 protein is CSARPKGWAITYEQYF.

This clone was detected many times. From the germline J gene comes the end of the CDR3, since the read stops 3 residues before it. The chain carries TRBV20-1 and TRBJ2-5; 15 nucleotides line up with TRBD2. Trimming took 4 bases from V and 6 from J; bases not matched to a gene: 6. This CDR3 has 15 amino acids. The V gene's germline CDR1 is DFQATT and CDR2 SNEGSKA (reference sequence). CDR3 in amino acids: CSAILGTSGGKTQYF. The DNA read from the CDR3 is TGCAGTGCTATCCTAGGGACTAGCGGGGGGAAGACC.

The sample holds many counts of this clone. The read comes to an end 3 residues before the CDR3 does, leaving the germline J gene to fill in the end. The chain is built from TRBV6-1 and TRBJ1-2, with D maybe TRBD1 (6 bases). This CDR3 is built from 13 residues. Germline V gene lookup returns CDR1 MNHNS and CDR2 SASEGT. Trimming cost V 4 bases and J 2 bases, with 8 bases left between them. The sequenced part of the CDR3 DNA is TGTGCCAGCAGTGTAGACAGGAACTATGGC. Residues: CASSVDRNYG. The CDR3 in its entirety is CASSVDRNYGYTF.

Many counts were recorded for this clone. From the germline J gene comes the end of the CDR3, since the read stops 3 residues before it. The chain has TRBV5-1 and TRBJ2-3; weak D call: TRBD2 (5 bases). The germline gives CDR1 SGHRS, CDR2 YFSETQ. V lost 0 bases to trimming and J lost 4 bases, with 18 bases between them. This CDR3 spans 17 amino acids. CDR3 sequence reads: CASSLAGGGGGSDTQYF. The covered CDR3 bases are TGCGCCAGCAGCTTGGCCGGCGGAGGCGGAGGATCAGATACG.

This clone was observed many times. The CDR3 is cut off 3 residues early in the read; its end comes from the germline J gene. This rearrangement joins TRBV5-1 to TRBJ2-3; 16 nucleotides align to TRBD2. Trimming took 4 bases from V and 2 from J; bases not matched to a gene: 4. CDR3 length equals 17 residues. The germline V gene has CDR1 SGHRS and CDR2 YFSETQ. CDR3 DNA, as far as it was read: TGCGCCAGCAGCATAGGGACTAGCGGGGGGGTCACAGATACG. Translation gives CASSIGTSGGVTDT. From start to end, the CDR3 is CASSIGTSGGVTDTQYF.

Incomplete CDR3 DNA: TGTGCCAGCAGCTTAGACATGAATTCACCC. This codes for CASSLDMNSP. Given in full, the CDR3 is CASSLDMNSPLHF. This rearrangement joins TRBV7-2 to TRBJ1-6; D is unresolved. Read sequence stops 3 residues before the CDR3 end, and the germline J gene provides the missing end. This CDR3 comprises 13 residues. Trimming took 1 base from V and 7 from J, leaving 5 bases between them. Looked up from germline, CDR1 is SGHTA and CDR2 is FQGNSA.

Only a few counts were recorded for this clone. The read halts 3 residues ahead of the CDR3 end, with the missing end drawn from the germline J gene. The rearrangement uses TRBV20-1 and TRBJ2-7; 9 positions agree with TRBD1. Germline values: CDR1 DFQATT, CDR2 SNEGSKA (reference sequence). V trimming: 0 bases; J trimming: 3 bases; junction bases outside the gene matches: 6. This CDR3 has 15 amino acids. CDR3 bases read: TGCAGTGCTAGAGATCCGGGACAGGGACACTACGAG. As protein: CSARDPGQGHYE. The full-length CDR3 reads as CSARDPGQGHYEQYF.

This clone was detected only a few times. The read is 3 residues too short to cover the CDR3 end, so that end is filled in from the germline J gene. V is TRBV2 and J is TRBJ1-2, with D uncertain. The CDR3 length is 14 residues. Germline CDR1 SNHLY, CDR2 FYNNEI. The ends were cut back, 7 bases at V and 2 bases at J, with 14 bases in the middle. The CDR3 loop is CASKQEWANYGYTF. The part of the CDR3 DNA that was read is TGTGCCAGCAAGCAAGAGTGGGCAAACTATGGC.

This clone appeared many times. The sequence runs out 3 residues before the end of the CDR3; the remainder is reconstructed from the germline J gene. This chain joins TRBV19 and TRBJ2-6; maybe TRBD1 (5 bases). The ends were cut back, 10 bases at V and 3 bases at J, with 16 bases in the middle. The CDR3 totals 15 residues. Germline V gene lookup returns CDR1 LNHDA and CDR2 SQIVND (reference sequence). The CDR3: CATRQSFGGANVLTF. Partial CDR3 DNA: TGTGCCACTCGACAGTCTTTTGGTGGGGCCAACGTC.

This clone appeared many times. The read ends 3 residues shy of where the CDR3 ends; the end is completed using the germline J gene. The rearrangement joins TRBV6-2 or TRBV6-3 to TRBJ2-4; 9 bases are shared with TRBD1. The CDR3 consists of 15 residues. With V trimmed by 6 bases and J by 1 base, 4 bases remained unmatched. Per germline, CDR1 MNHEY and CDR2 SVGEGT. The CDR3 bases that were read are TGTGCCAGCAGCCCCGGACAGGGGGCCAAAAACATT. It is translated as CASSPGQGAKNI. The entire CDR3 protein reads CASSPGQGAKNIQYF.

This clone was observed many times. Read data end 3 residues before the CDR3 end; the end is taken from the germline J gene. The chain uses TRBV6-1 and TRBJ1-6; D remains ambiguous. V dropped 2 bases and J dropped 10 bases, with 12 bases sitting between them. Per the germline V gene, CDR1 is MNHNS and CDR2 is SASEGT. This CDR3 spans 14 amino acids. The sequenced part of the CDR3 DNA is TGTGCCAGCAGTGAACGTGGTAGTAAATCACCC. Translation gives CASSERGSKSP. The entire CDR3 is CASSERGSKSPLHF.

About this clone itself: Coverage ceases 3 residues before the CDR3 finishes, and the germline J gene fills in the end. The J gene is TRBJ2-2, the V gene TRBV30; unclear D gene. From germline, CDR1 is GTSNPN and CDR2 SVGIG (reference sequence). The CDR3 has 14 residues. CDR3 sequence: CAWSADLGNSPLFF. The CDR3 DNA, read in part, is TGTGCCTGGAGTGCTGACTTGGGTAATTCACCG.

The CDR3 spells CASTKRGGQETQYF. CDR3 DNA (partial): TGCGCCAGCACCAAACGGGGGGGCCAAGAGACC. The chain is built from TRBV5-1 and TRBJ2-5; 8 bases match TRBD2. The missing CDR3 end, 3 residues past where the read stops, is filled in from the germline J gene. The CDR3 loop spans 14 amino acids. CDR1 is SGHRS, CDR2 YFSETQ, per germline. Losses at the gene ends were 6 bases for V and 1 base for J; bases not matched to a gene: 5.

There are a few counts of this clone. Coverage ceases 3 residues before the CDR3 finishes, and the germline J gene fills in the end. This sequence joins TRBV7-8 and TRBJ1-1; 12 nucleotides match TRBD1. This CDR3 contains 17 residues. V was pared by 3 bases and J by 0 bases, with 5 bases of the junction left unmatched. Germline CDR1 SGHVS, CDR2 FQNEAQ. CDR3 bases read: TGTGCCAGCAGCTTGGGACAGGGGGCAATCTTGAACACTGAA. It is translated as CASSLGQGAILNTE. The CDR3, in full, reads CASSLGQGAILNTEAFF.

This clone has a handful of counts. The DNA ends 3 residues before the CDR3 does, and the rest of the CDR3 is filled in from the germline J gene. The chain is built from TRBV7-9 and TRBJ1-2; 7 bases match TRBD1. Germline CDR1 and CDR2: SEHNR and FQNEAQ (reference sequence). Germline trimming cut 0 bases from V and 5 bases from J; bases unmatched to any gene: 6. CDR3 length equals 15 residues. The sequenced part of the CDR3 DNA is TGTGCCAGCAGCTTAGCCTGGGACAGCACGTATGGC. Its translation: CASSLAWDSTYG. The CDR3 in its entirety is CASSLAWDSTYGYTF. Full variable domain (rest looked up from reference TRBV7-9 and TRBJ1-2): DTGVSQNPRHKITKRGQNVTFRCDPISEHNRLYWYRQTLGQGPEFLTYFQNEAQLEKSRLLSDRFSAERPKGSFSTLEIQRTEQGDSAMYLCASSLAWDSTYGYTFGSGTRLTVV.

The CDR3 DNA, read in part, is TGTGCCAGCAGCTTAGAACAAACCTCCTACAATGAG. This translates into CASSLEQTSYNE. Given in full, the CDR3 is CASSLEQTSYNEQFF. The chain links TRBV11-1 to TRBJ2-1; D ambiguous. The CDR3 end is not reached by the read, which stops 3 residues before it; the germline J gene fills it in. CDR1 and CDR2 from the germline V gene are SGHAT and FQDESV (reference sequence). V dropped 1 base and J dropped 0 bases, with 7 bases sitting between them. The CDR3 is made up of 15 amino acids. Complete variable domain (other parts from reference TRBV11-1 and TRBJ2-1): EAEVAQSPRYKITEKSQAVAFWCDPISGHATLYWYRQILGQGPELLVQFQDESVVDDSQLPKDRFSAERLKGVDSTLKIQPAELGDSAMYLCASSLEQTSYNEQFFGPGTRLTVL.